A selection of T cell receptor beta chains follows, all from one sample in a study of T cell responses to AZD1222 COVID-19 vaccine. Sequenced by immunoSEQ multiplex PCR; TCRdb stores in-frame clones only, minus some. The sample yields 170,000 or so clones, 90% to 95% seen once. Sample: peripheral blood, taken on day 0 of AZD1222 vaccination. The receptors stem from an adult in good health. Both conserved end residues are part of each CDR3. Fields, in order: J gene, clone size, D gene, V gene, CDR3 length, CDR3 protein, CDR3 DNA. The D gene is left open where the match is weak. Part of the rows lack a size; the others show once, few, many or a class for expanded clones.

>TRBJ2-2|once|TRBD1|TRBV3-1/TRBV3-2|14
CASSQRDRTGELFF
TGTGCCAGCAGCCAGAGGGACAGAACCGGGGAGCTGTTTTTT
>TRBJ2-7|NA|TRBD2|TRBV7-2|15
CASSPYSGGAYEQYF
TGTGCCAGCAGCCCCTATAGCGGGGGGGCATACGAGCAGTACTTC
>TRBJ1-4|NA|NA|TRBV3-1/TRBV3-2|16
CASSQDLSWTVEKLFF
TGTGCCAGCAGCCAAGACCTGTCCTGGACTGTGGAAAAACTGTTTTTT
>TRBJ2-1|NA|NA|TRBV18|13
CASSPPVINEQFF
TGTGCCAGCTCACCACCGGTTATCAATGAGCAGTTCTTC
>TRBJ1-3|NA|NA|TRBV3-1/TRBV3-2|14
CASSQPGQRNTIYF
TGTGCCAGCAGCCAGCCAGGGCAGAGAAACACCATATATTTT
>TRBJ1-6|few|NA|TRBV30|13
CAWSGLWNSPLHF
TGTGCCTGGAGTGGGTTGTGGAATTCACCCCTCCACTTT
>TRBJ2-7|NA|TRBD2|TRBV4-1|15
CASSQGGLDSYEQYF
TGCGCCAGCAGCCAGGGGGGACTAGATTCCTACGAGCAGTACTTC
>TRBJ2-7|NA|TRBD2|TRBV6-1|15
CASSERRGGLYEQYF
TGTGCCAGCAGTGAGAGGCGGGGGGGCCTCTACGAGCAGTACTTC
>TRBJ1-5|NA|NA|TRBV6-5|13
CASRETTDQPQHF
TGTGCCAGCAGGGAGACAACGGATCAGCCCCAGCATTTT
>TRBJ1-1|NA|NA|TRBV9|15
CASSSSDRPNTEAFF
TGTGCCAGCAGCTCCAGTGACAGGCCGAACACTGAAGCTTTCTTT
>TRBJ1-5|NA|NA|TRBV2|17
CASSEGKRLMGNQPQHF
TGTGCCAGCAGTGAAGGCAAACGGCTTATGGGCAATCAGCCCCAGCATTTT
>TRBJ2-7|NA|TRBD2|TRBV4-1|14
CASSQVSGAYEQYF
TGCGCCAGCAGCCAAGTCAGCGGGGCCTACGAGCAGTACTTC
>TRBJ1-4|NA|NA|TRBV15|13
CATKQGGVEKLFF
TGTGCCACCAAACAGGGCGGGGTTGAAAAACTGTTTTTT
>TRBJ2-3|NA|NA|TRBV5-1|15
CASSTGGPSTDTQYF
TGCGCCAGCAGCACGGGGGGCCCCTCCACAGATACGCAGTATTTT
>TRBJ1-2|NA|NA|TRBV12-3/TRBV12-4|13
CASSLGREGGYTF
TGTGCCAGCAGTTTGGGACGGGAGGGTGGCTACACCTTC
>TRBJ1-2|NA|TRBD1|TRBV7-3|13
CASSYGQGEGYTF
TGTGCCAGCAGCTACGGACAGGGTGAAGGCTACACCTTC
>TRBJ2-6|once|NA|TRBV5-1|15
CASSSGNSGANVLTF
TGCGCCAGCAGCTCAGGGAACTCTGGGGCCAACGTCCTGACTTTC
>TRBJ1-2|NA|NA|TRBV7-9|15
CASSLGGSLIYGYTF
TGTGCCAGCAGCTTAGGGGGCAGCCTAATCTATGGCTACACCTTC
>TRBJ1-1|NA|NA|TRBV23-1|15
CASSLSDTTNTEAFF
TGCGCCAGCAGTCTCTCGGACACGACGAACACTGAAGCTTTCTTT
>TRBJ2-2|NA|NA|TRBV14|12
CASSQDNGELFF
TGTGCCAGCAGCCAAGATAACGGGGAGCTGTTTTTT
>TRBJ2-7|NA|NA|TRBV25-1|13
CASTGTPPNEQYF
TGTGCCAGCACAGGGACACCACCGAATGAGCAGTACTTC
>TRBJ1-4|once|NA|TRBV2|13
CASRGRGSEKLFF
TGTGCCAGCAGGGGGCGCGGGTCTGAAAAACTGTTTTTT
>TRBJ2-7|NA|NA|TRBV3-1/TRBV3-2|14
CASSQEGRHYEQYF
TGTGCCAGCAGCCAAGAGGGGAGGCACTACGAGCAGTACTTC
>TRBJ2-2|NA|NA|TRBV27|13
CASSLEGPGELFF
TGTGCCAGCAGTTTGGAAGGCCCCGGGGAGCTGTTTTTT
>TRBJ2-1|few|TRBD1|TRBV7-9|15
CASSHTQGSYNEQFF
TGTGCCAGCAGCCATACACAGGGGTCCTACAATGAGCAGTTCTTC
>TRBJ1-4|NA|TRBD1|TRBV5-1|15
CASSLVGQGGEKLFF
TGCGCCAGCAGCTTGGTCGGACAGGGTGGTGAAAAACTGTTTTTT
>TRBJ1-2|NA|NA|TRBV12-3/TRBV12-4|13
CASSLGRGYGYTF
TGTGCCAGCAGTTTAGGAAGGGGGTATGGCTACACCTTC
>TRBJ1-2|NA|NA|TRBV14|14
CAILKGGISYGYTF
TGTGCCATCCTTAAAGGAGGGATTAGCTATGGCTACACCTTC
>TRBJ2-7|NA|TRBD2|TRBV27|15
CASSVLGTSGGEQYF
TGTGCCAGCAGCGTCCTCGGGACTAGCGGGGGCGAGCAGTACTTC
>TRBJ1-1|NA|NA|TRBV4-2|15
CASSDGVGVNTEAFF
TGTGCCAGCAGCGATGGGGTTGGCGTGAACACTGAAGCTTTCTTT
>TRBJ1-2|NA|TRBD1|TRBV5-8|18
CASSPLRDRPPRNYGYTF
TGTGCCAGCAGCCCTCTTCGGGACAGGCCGCCCAGGAACTATGGCTACACCTTC
>TRBJ1-1|NA|NA|TRBV20-1|10
CSTWNTEAFF
TGCAGTACGTGGAACACTGAAGCTTTCTTT
>TRBJ1-2|NA|TRBD1|TRBV9|14
CASSLGQGIYGYTF
TGTGCCAGCAGCCTTGGACAGGGAATCTATGGCTACACCTTC
>TRBJ2-7|NA|NA|TRBV4-1|14
CASSQDRQVYGQYF
TGCGCCAGCAGCCAAGATCGACAAGTTTACGGGCAGTACTTC
>TRBJ2-2|once|TRBD1|TRBV9|17
CASSNTARQGSTGELFF
TGTGCCAGCAGCAACACAGCCCGACAGGGGAGCACCGGGGAGCTGTTTTTT
>TRBJ2-2|NA|NA|TRBV29-1|16
CSAGRREGRHTGELFF
TGCAGCGCGGGAAGAAGAGAAGGACGGCACACCGGGGAGCTGTTTTTT
>TRBJ2-5|once|TRBD1|TRBV5-1|15
CASSSQGARQETQYF
TGCGCCAGCAGCTCCCAGGGGGCGAGACAAGAGACCCAGTACTTC
>TRBJ1-1|NA|NA|TRBV7-8|14
CASSLRTLNTEAFF
TGTGCCAGCAGCTTAAGGACACTGAACACTGAAGCTTTCTTT
>TRBJ1-2|NA|TRBD1|TRBV6-6|13
CASSRDSYYGYTF
TGTGCCAGCAGTAGGGACAGCTACTATGGCTACACCTTC
>TRBJ1-3|NA|NA|TRBV5-6|17
CASLKVDRPFCGNTIYF
TGTGCCAGCTTGAAGGTGGACAGACCCTTTTGTGGAAACACCATATATTTT
>TRBJ1-2|NA|NA|TRBV30|14
CAWRGSSADLGYTF
TGTGCCTGGAGGGGTAGTAGCGCAGATCTTGGCTACACCTTC
>TRBJ1-1|NA|NA|TRBV7-6|14
CASSPEPMNTEAFF
TGTGCCAGCAGCCCGGAACCCATGAACACTGAAGCTTTCTTT
>TRBJ2-1|NA|TRBD2|TRBV30|14
CAWAGLERPSEQFF
TGTGCCTGGGCAGGACTAGAGAGGCCCAGTGAGCAGTTCTTC
>TRBJ1-3|NA|NA|TRBV25-1|14
CASSDRSSGNTIYF
TGTGCCAGCAGTGACAGAAGCTCTGGAAACACCATATATTTT
>TRBJ2-7|NA|NA|TRBV15|13
CATSRDPGREQYF
TGTGCCACCAGCAGAGATCCCGGGCGCGAGCAGTACTTC
>TRBJ2-6|NA|NA|TRBV19|13
CASRVSGANVLTF
TGTGCCAGTAGGGTTTCTGGGGCCAACGTCCTGACTTTC
>TRBJ1-2|NA|TRBD1|TRBV28|19
CASSSNPGTGEGLGYGYTF
TGTGCCAGCAGCTCCAACCCCGGGACAGGGGAGGGGTTGGGCTATGGCTACACCTTC
>TRBJ1-2|NA|NA|TRBV28|15
CASSYSGYTNYGYTF
TGTGCCAGCAGTTATTCCGGATATACTAACTATGGCTACACCTTC
>TRBJ1-5|NA|NA|TRBV20-1|13
CSASERSNQPQHF
TGCAGTGCTAGTGAACGTAGCAATCAGCCCCAGCATTTT
>TRBJ2-3|NA|NA|TRBV7-3|15
CASSLGAPGTDTQYF
TGTGCCAGCAGCTTAGGTGCCCCGGGGACAGATACGCAGTATTTT
>TRBJ1-4|NA|NA|TRBV19|15
CASSIQAVEVEKLFF
TGTGCCAGTAGTATCCAAGCGGTCGAGGTTGAAAAACTGTTTTTT
>TRBJ1-4|NA|NA|TRBV7-7|14
CASSPGRGNEKLFF
TGTGCTAGCAGCCCGGGACGGGGTAATGAAAAACTGTTTTTT
>TRBJ2-1|NA|TRBD2|TRBV30|18
CAWTREEAGGFYYNEQFF
TGTGCCTGGACGCGGGAAGAAGCGGGGGGTTTCTACTACAATGAGCAGTTCTTC
>TRBJ1-4|NA|TRBD1|TRBV2|12
CASRTGEEKLFF
TGTGCCAGCAGGACAGGGGAAGAAAAACTGTTTTTT
>TRBJ1-1|NA|NA|TRBV12-3/TRBV12-4|11
CASSFFTEAFF
TGTGCCAGCAGTTTCTTCACTGAAGCTTTCTTT